The TCR beta chain under discussion was sequenced for a study of blood T cell repertoires in COVID-19. Study background: In each case, the material was cDNA or gDNA derived from T cells, B-cell-depleted T cells, or PBMCs.

Assay: immunoSEQ multiplex PCR; the TCRdb copy retains only in-frame clones and omits some. Among 240,000 or so clones listed, approximately 83% were seen once. Material for sequencing was peripheral blood. This sequence originates from a woman younger than 45 who had recovered from COVID-19.

The chain's CDR3 is CASRDSPLKGGEQYF. The CDR3 DNA follows: TGCGCCAGCAGGGACTCCCCCCTAAAAGGTGGCGAGCAGTACTTC. V gene TRBV10-2 combines with J gene TRBJ2-7, with D possibly being TRBD2 (5 bases). The CDR3 loop spans 15 amino acids. CDR1 is WSHSY and CDR2 is SAAADI in the germline V gene. The V end was cut by 6 bases, the J end by 6 bases, with 21 bases between.